The clone carrying this TCR beta chain has a single count. Its antigen is undetermined. There are 14 residues in the CDR3. After removal of 5 bases from V and 6 bases from J, the junction contained 5 bases not matched to a gene. The germline V gene has CDR1 SGHTA and CDR2 FQGTGA. Sequencing libraries for TCR beta were prepared with iRepertoire HTBI primers and Arm-PCR of CDR3 regions. TCRdb re-analysed the multiplex PCR reads in MiXCR, keeping a single row per CDR3 protein. Among about 290,000 distinct CDR3 sequences listed, around 23% were seen once. Time point defined: persistent/refractory GD, antithyroid drugs over 5 years with positive TRAb. Generation of the TCR library employed RNA extracted from PBMCs. From an endocrinology department in Xi'an, China, came the patients. EDTA tubes received about 9.2 milliliters of collected peripheral blood. This sample stems from a study of regulatory T cells in long-lasting Graves disease. Study results and limitations: Compared with new cases, persistent Graves' patients showed reduced TCR diversity. TRBV28, TRBJ1-2 and TRBJ2-5 were favored in persistent disease.

This clonotype was obtained from a female donor with Graves disease. This chain joins TRBV7-3 and TRBJ2-5, with 11 bases lining up with TRBD1. The source was peripheral blood mononuclear cells (PBMCs), collected when the disease was refractory, from a patient treated with antithyroid drugs. CDR3 protein: CASSRGTGGQTQYF. CDR3 sequence (DNA): TGTGCCAGCAGCAGAGGGACAGGGGGTCAGACCCAGTACTTC.